The clone carrying this TCR beta chain occurred once. The data belong to a study of blood T cell repertoires in COVID-19. Study-level background: Specimens from acute and convalescent COVID-19 originated in the United States, Italy and Spain. Sample material is recorded as cDNA or gDNA derived from T cells, B-cell-depleted T cells, or PBMCs.

This CDR3 contains 18 residues. Trimming stripped 4 bases from V and 0 bases from J, with 19 bases between. The V gene's germline CDR1 is SSHAT and CDR2 FNYEAQ (reference sequence). In the original workflow: Reference gene primer amplification yielded estimated nucleated cell counts. Sequencing was performed with immunoSEQ multiplex PCR; in TCRdb, only in-frame clones are kept and a portion is missing. V, J and clone size are taken as reported in that table, and D and trimming were inferred from the DNA itself. The table has about 73,000 clones, roughly 83% seen once; the top ten hold more than 5%. The J gene is TRBJ2-4, the V gene TRBV7-7; the D gene is possibly TRBD1 (6 bases). This TCR came from a woman aged 55-70 years with acute or convalescent COVID-19. Sequencing input: peripheral blood. The CDR3 nucleotides are TGTGCCAGCAGCTCGGGACACCCAAAGCCACTAGCCAAAAACATTCAGTACTTC. This gives the protein CASSSGHPKPLAKNIQYF.